This TCR beta chain appears in the sequencing data of a study of spatial heterogeneity in lung cancer. Study-level points and caveats: The appearance of ubiquitous expanded tumor TCRs in blood was greater at resection than follow-up.

TCRdb reanalysed the 5' RACE reads using MiXCR and keeps one entry per CDR3 protein. The repertoire holds about 87,000 distinct CDR3 sequences, with around 19% as singletons. There are 13 residues in the CDR3. The V gene end was trimmed by 7 bases and the J gene end by 2 bases; junction bases not matched to a gene: 2. Per germline, CDR1 ENHRY and CDR2 SYGVKD. With regard to this clonotype: Its specificity is not known.

Time point denoted: blood at routine non-recurrence follow-up after resection. The sample here was PBMCs, taken at follow-up. The V call is TRBV10-3, the J call TRBJ2-3; 8 positions agree with TRBD2. This clonotype was sampled from a male donor with early-stage non-small cell lung cancer. CDR3 region: CAIMREVTDTQYF. Here the CDR3 DNA reads TGTGCCATCATGCGGGAGGTCACAGATACGCAGTATTTT.